A selection of T cell receptor beta chains follows, all from one sample in a study of cytomegalovirus exposure and HLA in healthy donors. Here immunoSEQ multiplex PCR was the method, and the copy in TCRdb shows in-frame clones only, minus some. The profile covers roughly 150,000 clones, with roughly 86% appearing a single time and 4% to 5% taken by the ten largest. Sequences were obtained from PBMCs. Receptors originate from a man aged 18 to 29 in good health and CMV-seropositive. Both conserved end residues are part of each CDR3. Each record gives: D gene, V gene, CDR3 length, clone size, J gene, CDR3 protein, CDR3 DNA. A D gene is named only where the DNA matches it firmly. Rows may omit the clone size; those that give it use once, few, many or a size class.

D: TRBD1
V: TRBV6-5
length: 14
size: NA
J: TRBJ1-5
CDR3: CASRGQNSNQPQHF
DNA: TGTGCCAGCAGGGGACAGAATAGCAATCAGCCCCAGCATTTT

D: TRBD1
V: TRBV11-3
length: 16
size: NA
J: TRBJ2-2
CDR3: CASSLGGQLNTGELFF
DNA: TGTGCCAGCAGCTTAGGGGGACAGCTGAACACCGGGGAGCTGTTTTTT

D: NA
V: TRBV27
length: 14
size: NA
J: TRBJ1-4
CDR3: CASSFQGKNEKLFF
DNA: TGTGCCAGCAGTTTCCAGGGCAAAAATGAAAAACTGTTTTTT

D: TRBD1
V: TRBV6-5
length: 13
size: NA
J: TRBJ2-5
CDR3: CATRQGAGETQYF
DNA: TGTGCCACCAGACAGGGGGCGGGGGAGACCCAGTACTTC

D: TRBD2
V: TRBV11-3
length: 19
size: NA
J: TRBJ2-5
CDR3: CASSLAFLSGSHHQETQYF
DNA: TGTGCCAGCAGCTTAGCGTTCCTTAGCGGGAGCCACCACCAAGAGACCCAGTACTTC

D: NA
V: TRBV14
length: 17
size: NA
J: TRBJ2-7
CDR3: CASSQISIGLSSYEQYF
DNA: TGTGCCAGCAGCCAAATTAGTATTGGACTAAGCTCCTACGAGCAGTACTTC

D: TRBD2
V: TRBV9
length: 16
size: NA
J: TRBJ2-2
CDR3: CASSGTSGTNTGELFF
DNA: TGTGCCAGCAGCGGGACTAGCGGGACGAACACCGGGGAGCTGTTTTTT

D: TRBD2
V: TRBV10-1
length: 16
size: NA
J: TRBJ2-7
CDR3: CASRTLSGGQTYEQYF
DNA: TGCGCCAGCAGAACGCTTTCGGGGGGGCAAACTTACGAGCAGTACTTC

D: TRBD1
V: TRBV25-1
length: 16
size: NA
J: TRBJ2-6
CDR3: CASRIHRGLGANVLTF
DNA: TGTGCCAGCAGAATACACAGGGGGCTCGGGGCCAACGTCCTGACTTTC

D: NA
V: TRBV29-1
length: 14
size: NA
J: TRBJ2-5
CDR3: CSVETRQGGETQYF
DNA: TGCAGCGTTGAAACCCGACAGGGAGGAGAGACCCAGTACTTC

D: TRBD2
V: TRBV5-8
length: 15
size: NA
J: TRBJ2-7
CDR3: CASSSGLAGAYEQYF
DNA: TGTGCCAGCAGCTCAGGACTAGCGGGGGCCTACGAGCAGTACTTC

D: TRBD2
V: TRBV9
length: 17
size: NA
J: TRBJ2-1
CDR3: CASSVEGGTSGSYEQFF
DNA: TGTGCCAGCAGCGTAGAGGGGGGGACTAGCGGGAGTTATGAGCAGTTCTTC

D: TRBD2
V: TRBV6-1
length: 15
size: NA
J: TRBJ2-2
CDR3: CASRTSTSNTGELFF
DNA: TGTGCCAGCAGGACTAGCACCTCGAACACCGGGGAGCTGTTTTTT

D: TRBD1
V: TRBV5-4
length: 15
size: NA
J: TRBJ2-7
CDR3: CASSLALPGGYEQYF
DNA: TGTGCCAGCAGCTTGGCCTTGCCAGGGGGCTACGAGCAGTACTTC

D: NA
V: TRBV5-4
length: 14
size: NA
J: TRBJ1-5
CDR3: CASSPGGVNQPQHF
DNA: TGTGCCAGCAGCCCAGGAGGGGTAAATCAGCCCCAGCATTTT

D: NA
V: TRBV29-1
length: 12
size: NA
J: TRBJ1-2
CDR3: CSVDGTNYGYTF
DNA: TGCAGCGTTGACGGGACAAACTATGGCTACACCTTC

D: TRBD1
V: TRBV14
length: 17
size: NA
J: TRBJ2-7
CDR3: CASSQEGQDRNFYEQYF
DNA: TGTGCCAGCAGCCAAGAAGGGCAGGACAGGAACTTCTACGAGCAGTACTTC

D: TRBD2
V: TRBV6-1
length: 14
size: NA
J: TRBJ2-3
CDR3: CASSERGITDTQYF
DNA: TGTGCCAGCAGTGAGCGGGGGATCACAGATACGCAGTATTTT

D: NA
V: TRBV19
length: 14
size: NA
J: TRBJ2-7
CDR3: CASRPSSPTYEQYF
DNA: TGTGCCAGTAGACCGTCCTCCCCTACCTACGAGCAGTACTTC

D: NA
V: TRBV7-2
length: 15
size: NA
J: TRBJ1-5
CDR3: CASSLALAPEEPQHF
DNA: TGTGCCAGCAGCTTAGCGCTGGCCCCCGAGGAGCCCCAGCATTTT

D: TRBD2
V: TRBV7-9
length: 15
size: NA
J: TRBJ2-7
CDR3: CASTSPLAGGPEGYF
DNA: TGTGCCAGCACCTCCCCACTAGCGGGAGGGCCGGAGGGGTACTTC

D: NA
V: TRBV19
length: 13
size: once
J: TRBJ2-5
CDR3: CASSKGDQETQYF
DNA: TGTGCCAGTAGCAAGGGGGACCAAGAGACCCAGTACTTC

D: TRBD2
V: TRBV5-1
length: 20
size: few
J: TRBJ2-7
CDR3: CASSLAAITSGRSWGYEQYF
DNA: TGCGCCAGCAGCTTGGCCGCCATAACTAGCGGGAGGTCTTGGGGCTACGAGCAGTACTTC

D: TRBD1
V: TRBV28
length: 16
size: NA
J: TRBJ2-5
CDR3: CASSPSTGRPSETQYF
DNA: TGTGCCAGCAGTCCATCGACAGGGCGACCGTCAGAGACCCAGTACTTC

D: NA
V: TRBV9
length: 12
size: NA
J: TRBJ2-3
CDR3: CASSASSDTQYF
DNA: TGTGCCAGCAGCGCGTCTTCGGATACGCAGTATTTT

D: TRBD2
V: TRBV19
length: 15
size: NA
J: TRBJ2-7
CDR3: CASSLTGLADYEQYF
DNA: TGTGCCAGTAGTCTTACGGGACTAGCGGACTACGAGCAGTACTTC

D: NA
V: TRBV6-5
length: 13
size: NA
J: TRBJ1-3
CDR3: CASRSFSGNTIYF
DNA: TGTGCCAGCCGGTCTTTCTCTGGAAACACCATATATTTT

D: NA
V: TRBV7-3
length: 15
size: NA
J: TRBJ2-2
CDR3: CASSPGTAFTGELFF
DNA: TGTGCCAGCAGCCCTGGGACTGCCTTCACCGGGGAGCTGTTTTTT

D: TRBD2
V: TRBV5-1
length: 16
size: NA
J: TRBJ2-1
CDR3: CASSLGGRAAYNEQFF
DNA: TGCGCCAGCAGCTTGGGCGGGAGGGCCGCCTACAATGAGCAGTTCTTC

D: NA
V: TRBV30
length: 14
size: NA
J: TRBJ2-1
CDR3: CAWNAGFSYNEQFF
DNA: TGTGCCTGGAACGCAGGGTTTTCGTACAATGAGCAGTTCTTC

D: TRBD1
V: TRBV19
length: 15
size: NA
J: TRBJ2-1
CDR3: CASSMGTGVYNEQFF
DNA: TGTGCCAGTAGTATGGGGACAGGGGTATACAATGAGCAGTTCTTC

D: NA
V: TRBV1
length: 16
size: NA
J: TRBJ1-2
CDR3: CTSSQSRQGRDYGYTF
DNA: TGCACCAGCAGCCAATCCCGACAGGGCCGCGACTATGGCTACACCTTC

D: TRBD2
V: TRBV9
length: 17
size: NA
J: TRBJ2-7
CDR3: CASSVIAGDAPSYEQYF
DNA: TGTGCCAGCAGCGTTATAGCGGGAGATGCCCCCTCCTACGAGCAGTACTTC

D: NA
V: TRBV19
length: 14
size: NA
J: TRBJ2-2
CDR3: CASSPYRESGELFF
DNA: TGTGCCAGTAGCCCCTACAGGGAATCCGGGGAGCTGTTTTTT

D: NA
V: TRBV9
length: 13
size: NA
J: TRBJ2-7
CDR3: CASSVGSSGPSEF
DNA: TGTGCCAGCAGCGTAGGGAGTAGCGGCCCCTCAGAGTTC

D: TRBD1
V: TRBV13
length: 14
size: NA
J: TRBJ1-3
CDR3: CASSPGTGVNTIYF
DNA: TGTGCCAGCAGCCCCGGGACAGGGGTGAACACCATATATTTT

D: NA
V: TRBV28
length: 16
size: NA
J: TRBJ2-3
CDR3: CASNLRRQVGTDTQYF
DNA: TGTGCCAGCAACCTCCGCCGCCAGGTGGGCACAGATACGCAGTATTTT

D: NA
V: TRBV28
length: 14
size: NA
J: TRBJ1-5
CDR3: CASSLGGSNQPQHF
DNA: TGTGCCAGCAGTTTGGGGGGGAGCAATCAGCCCCAGCATTTT

D: TRBD2
V: TRBV5-4
length: 15
size: NA
J: TRBJ2-7
CDR3: CASSSRGLASYEQYF
DNA: TGTGCCAGCAGTTCAAGGGGACTAGCGAGCTACGAGCAGTACTTC

D: NA
V: TRBV4-1
length: 13
size: many
J: TRBJ2-4
CDR3: CASSQEQHAIQYF
DNA: TGCGCCAGCAGCCAAGAGCAACATGCTATTCAGTACTTC

D: TRBD2
V: TRBV11-2
length: 15
size: NA
J: TRBJ2-1
CDR3: CASSLGGGPPDEQFF
DNA: TGTGCCAGCAGCTTAGGGGGAGGGCCGCCCGATGAGCAGTTCTTC

D: TRBD1
V: TRBV27
length: 18
size: NA
J: TRBJ2-2
CDR3: CASSFVGAGTGDTGELFF
DNA: TGTGCCAGCAGTTTCGTAGGGGCTGGGACAGGGGACACCGGGGAGCTGTTTTTT

D: TRBD1
V: TRBV18
length: 14
size: NA
J: TRBJ2-3
CDR3: CASSPTGGTDTQYF
DNA: TGTGCCAGCTCACCGACAGGGGGCACAGATACGCAGTATTTT

D: NA
V: TRBV5-4
length: 13
size: NA
J: TRBJ1-4
CDR3: CASSSRPREKLFF
DNA: TGTGCCAGCAGCTCTCGTCCTAGGGAAAAACTGTTTTTT